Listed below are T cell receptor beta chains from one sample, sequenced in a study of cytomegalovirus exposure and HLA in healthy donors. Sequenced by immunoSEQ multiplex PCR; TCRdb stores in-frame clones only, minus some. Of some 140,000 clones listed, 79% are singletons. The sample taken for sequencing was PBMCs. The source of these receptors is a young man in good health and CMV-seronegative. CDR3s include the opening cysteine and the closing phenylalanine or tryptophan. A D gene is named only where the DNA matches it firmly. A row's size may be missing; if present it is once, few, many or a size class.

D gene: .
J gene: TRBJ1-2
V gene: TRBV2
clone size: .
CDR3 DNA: TGTGCCAGCAGTGGGGTCCCGAGGAATGGCTACACCTTC
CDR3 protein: CASSGVPRNGYTF

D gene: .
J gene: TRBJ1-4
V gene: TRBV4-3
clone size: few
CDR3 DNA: TGCGCCAGCAGCACAGAGGGGAGGGAAAAACTGTTTTTT
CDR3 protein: CASSTEGREKLFF

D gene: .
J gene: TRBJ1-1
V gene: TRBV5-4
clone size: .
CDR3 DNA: TGTGCCAGCAGCTTGGGGGATCAGGGGCACACTGAGGCTTTCTTT
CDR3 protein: CASSLGDQGHTEAFF

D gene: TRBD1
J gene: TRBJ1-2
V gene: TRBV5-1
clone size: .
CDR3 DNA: TGCGCCAGCAGCTTGGAGGGGCAGGGGGCAAATGGCTACACCTTC
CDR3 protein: CASSLEGQGANGYTF

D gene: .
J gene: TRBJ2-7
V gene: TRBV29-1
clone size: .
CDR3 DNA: TGCAGCGCCCGTAAAACAGGGGGAGGGAACTACGAGCAGTACTTC
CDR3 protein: CSARKTGGGNYEQYF

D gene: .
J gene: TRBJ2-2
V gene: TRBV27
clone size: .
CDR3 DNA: TGTGCCAGCAGTTTATGGCAGGGGATGAACACCGGGGAGCTGTTTTTT
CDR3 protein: CASSLWQGMNTGELFF

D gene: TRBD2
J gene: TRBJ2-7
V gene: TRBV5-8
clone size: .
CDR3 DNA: TGTGCCAGCAGCCCGCTAGCGGGGGGATACTACGAGCAGTACTTC
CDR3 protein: CASSPLAGGYYEQYF

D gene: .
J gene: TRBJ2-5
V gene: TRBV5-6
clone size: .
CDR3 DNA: TGTGCCAGCAGCTTGTGGGACACCCAAGAGACCCAGTACTTC
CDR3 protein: CASSLWDTQETQYF

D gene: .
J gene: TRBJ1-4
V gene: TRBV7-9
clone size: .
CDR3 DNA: TGTGCCAGCAGCTTAGGAGGTGGGGCTGGGGCTAATGAAAAACTGTTTTTT
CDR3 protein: CASSLGGGAGANEKLFF

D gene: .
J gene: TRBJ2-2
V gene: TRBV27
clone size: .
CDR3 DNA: TGTGCCAGCTTCGGGTGGGGCGCTGAGACCGGGGAGCTGTTTTTT
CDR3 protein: CASFGWGAETGELFF

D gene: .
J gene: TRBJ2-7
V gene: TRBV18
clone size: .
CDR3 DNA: TGTGCCAGCTCACCGGCAGAACCCTACGAGCAGTACTTC
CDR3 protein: CASSPAEPYEQYF

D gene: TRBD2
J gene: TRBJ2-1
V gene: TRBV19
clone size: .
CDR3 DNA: TGTGCCAGTAAACCGGGACTAGCGGGGGGGCGCAATGAGCAGTTCTTC
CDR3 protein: CASKPGLAGGRNEQFF

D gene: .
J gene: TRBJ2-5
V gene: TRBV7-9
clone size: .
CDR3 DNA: TGTTCCAGCAGCTCCGGTCTACAAGAGACCCAGTACTTC
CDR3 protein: CSSSSGLQETQYF

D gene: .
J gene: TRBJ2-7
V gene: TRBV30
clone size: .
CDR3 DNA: TGTGCCTGGGGACAGTCGCCGTGGGAGCAGTACTTC
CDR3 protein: CAWGQSPWEQYF

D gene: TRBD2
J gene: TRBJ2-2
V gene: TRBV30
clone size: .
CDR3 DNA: TGTGCCTGGAGTCCCTTCCTAGCGGGGGGGGCCACCGGGGAGCTGTTTTTT
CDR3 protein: CAWSPFLAGGATGELFF

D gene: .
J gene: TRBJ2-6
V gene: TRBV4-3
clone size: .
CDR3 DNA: TGCGCCAGCAGCCAAGATCTTTCAGTTTTTGGGGCCAACGTCCTGACTTTC
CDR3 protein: CASSQDLSVFGANVLTF